What follows are 20 T cell receptor beta chains derived from one specimen sequenced in a study of CD8+CD57+ T cells in acquired aplastic anemia. It was genomic DNA that served as the template for profiling TCR beta VDJ and CDR3. A single record per CDR3 protein comes from TCRdb applying MiXCR to the reads. The sample holds a few hundred thousand distinct CDR3 sequences; roughly 80% are singletons and the top ten take about 41%. An expansion of CD8+CD57+ cells by flow cytometry had been shown in patients chosen for sequencing. The sample taken for sequencing was sorted CD4+, CD8+, or CD8+CD57+ T cells (not recorded which) from PBMCs. The source is a human donor with aplastic anemia.

Concerning this clonotype itself: The DNA is omitted, as the CDR3 cannot be located on it reliably, and the CDR3 follows TCRdb's listing. The chain employs TRBV9 and TRBJ2-1. CDR1 is SGDLS and CDR2 is YYNGEE in the germline V gene. The CDR3 spans 16 residues, counting both ends. CDR3 sequence reads: CASSASCRGYTFEQFF.

The chain couples TRBV15 to TRBJ1-2; D remains unclear. The germline CDR1 and CDR2 sequences are LNHNV and YYDKDF (reference sequence). The CDR3 is 12 residues long. V was pared by 5 bases and J by 2 bases, with 6 bases between. CDR3 bases: TGTGCCACCAGCGGGCGGAACTATGGCTACACCTTC. This codes for CATSGRNYGYTF.

The table lists this clonotype with a count of one. The conserved phenylalanine or tryptophan is not found at the CDR3 terminus, so this likely reflects a read error. The limits of the CDR3 on the DNA are not certain, so only TCRdb's listed CDR3 is given. This rearrangement joins TRBV2 to TRBJ1-1; TRBD1 is the table's D call and was not checked against the DNA. The CDR3 has 15 residues if both end residues are counted. The V gene's germline CDR1 is SNHLY and CDR2 FYNNEI. The CDR3 region is CASGDGGTDTQEVFS.

A note on this clonotype: Germline is not matched at one junction end, which may reflect a read error. The chain is built from TRBV19 and TRBJ2-1; the match to TRBD2 covers 7 bases. Germline V CDR1 and CDR2: LNHDA, SQIVND (reference sequence). The CDR3 runs to 16 residues. This CDR3 reads CASSLPTRGYYNAQFF. The DNA of the CDR3 is TGTGCCAGCAGCTTACCGACGCGGGGGTACTACAATGCGCAGTTCTTC.

This clonotype was detected many times. The chain employs TRBV7-9 and TRBJ2-7; possibly TRBD1 or TRBD2 for D (5 bases each). Trimming cost V 2 bases and J 3 bases, with 23 bases left between them. Germline CDR1 SEHNR, CDR2 FQNEAQ (reference sequence). The CDR3 is 18 residues long. CDR3 sequence reads: CASSLPGSYGANVYEQYV. The CDR3 DNA follows: TGTGCCAGCAGCTTACCGGGTAGCTACGGGGCCAACGTCTACGAGCAGTACGTC.

This clonotype occurred a few times. The rearrangement joins TRBV25-1 to TRBJ2-7; perhaps TRBD1 as D (6 bases). This CDR3 spans 13 amino acids. Germline loops: CDR1 MGHDK, CDR2 SYGVNS. Trimming removed 8 bases from V and 3 bases from J, with 14 bases in between. The CDR3 DNA reads as TGTGCCAGCCAGACAGGACCAGACTACGAGCAGTACTTC. It encodes CASQTGPDYEQYF.

The rearrangement links TRBV7-9 to TRBJ2-1; no clear D gene. CDR3 size: 16 residues. Per the germline V gene, CDR1 is SEHNR and CDR2 is FQNEAQ (reference sequence). Trimming shortened V by 4 bases and J by 12 bases, and 25 bases separated the two germline ends. CDR3 residues: CASSSLRSAESDGQFF. DNA of the CDR3: TGTGCCAGCAGCTCCCTAAGAAGCGCGGAGAGCGATGGGCAGTTCTTC.

For this clonotype: The missing conserved phenylalanine or tryptophan at the end of this CDR3 makes a read error likely. Because the CDR3's place on the DNA is in doubt, the DNA is left out and the CDR3 is given as listed by TCRdb. The chain recombines TRBV7-8 with TRBJ1-5; TRBD1, as called in the table, went unchecked against the DNA. The CDR3 sequence runs 13 residues, both termini included. Germline CDR1 and CDR2: SGHVS and FQNEAQ. The CDR3 spells CASSFTGGPDTQY.

The chain joins TRBV10-3 to TRBJ1-2; D not certain. CDR1 and CDR2 from the germline V gene are ENHRY and SYGVKD. CDR3 length equals 13 residues. The V and J ends lost 3 bases and 4 bases respectively, with 9 bases between them. The CDR3 is CAISDERGYGYTF. The CDR3 DNA is TGTGCCATCAGTGATGAGCGGGGCTATGGCTACACCTTC.

In its sample, this clonotype was seen once. In nucleotides, the CDR3 is TGTGCCAGCGATTCGGACTGTAGCAATCAGCCCCAGCATTTT. This codes for CASDSDCSNQPQHF. This chain connects TRBV6-5 to TRBJ1-5; D not certain. V lost 8 bases and J lost 0, with 11 bases in between. The CDR3 contains 14 residues. Germline-derived CDR1 and CDR2 are MNHEY and SVGAGI.

About this clonotype itself: Here the CDR3 omits its conserved ending phenylalanine or tryptophan, so a read error is the likely source. No DNA is shown, since the ends of the CDR3 on it are uncertain; the CDR3 is the one TCRdb lists. The J gene is TRBJ2-3, the V gene TRBV7-8. Germline V gene sequence: CDR1 SGHVS, CDR2 FQNEAQ. The CDR3 extends over 13 residues, inclusive of both ends. The CDR3 is CASGLAGTPDTQY.

The chain uses TRBV27 and TRBJ1-1; D is ambiguous. Germline loops: CDR1 MNHEY, CDR2 SMNVEV (reference sequence). Trimming left V 5 bases short and J 1 base short, with 8 bases between. CDR3 length: 13 amino acids. The CDR3 region has the DNA TGTGCCAGCAGTCTCAACGGGAACACTGAAGCTTTCTTT. Residues: CASSLNGNTEAFF.

This clonotype was seen a few times. Sequence at one end of the junction differs from germline and may be a read error. The genes are TRBV7-2 and TRBJ2-3; D not resolved. CDR3 length equals 15 residues. The germline V gene has CDR1 SGHTA and CDR2 FQGNSA. CDR3 bases: TGTGCCAGCAGCTGGGGTCGCGGCTGCGGAGATACCCAGTATTTT. It encodes CASSWGRGCGDTQYF.

A word on this clonotype: This is likely a read error, given that the CDR3 carries no conserved phenylalanine or tryptophan at its end. No DNA is shown, since the ends of the CDR3 on it are uncertain; the CDR3 is the one TCRdb lists. The J gene is TRBJ2-2, the V gene TRBV7-9. The CDR3 is made up of 12 amino acids, end residues included. Germline assignment: CDR1 SEHNR and CDR2 FQNEAQ (reference sequence). Here the CDR3 reads CASGLHRSERID.

A word on this clonotype: A read error is likely, as this CDR3 ends without the conserved phenylalanine or tryptophan. The V and J genes are TRBV24-1 and TRBJ1-1, with 10 bases fitting TRBD1. The V gene's germline CDR1 is KGHDR and CDR2 SFDVKD. The CDR3 has 16 residues. Written as DNA, the CDR3 is TGTGCCATCAGTGAGTCTGGGACAGGGGTCGAAACTGAAGCTTTCTCT. This translates into CAISESGTGVETEAFS.

The chain uses TRBV7-6 and TRBJ2-7; D uncertain. Germline V gives CDR1 SGHVS, CDR2 FNYEAQ. V was pared by 3 bases and J by 3 bases, with 24 bases between. CDR3 length equals 18 residues. CDR3 DNA: TGTGCCAGCAGCTTGGACGCCGAGGCACCCCTCCACTTCTACGAGCAGTACGTC. Amino acid sequence: CASSLDAEAPLHFYEQYV.

This clonotype came up once. The rearrangement joins TRBV7-2 to TRBJ1-5; D may be TRBD1 (6 bases). Germline V gene data show CDR1 as SGHTA and CDR2 as FQGNSA. V lost 5 bases, J lost 3 bases, and 14 bases lay in between. This CDR3 comprises 15 residues. For the CDR3, the DNA is TGTGCCAGCAGCCGAACACAGGGATTCAATCAGCCCCAGCATTTT. Encoded protein: CASSRTQGFNQPQHF.

This clonotype was seen once. The CDR3 carries no conserved terminal phenylalanine or tryptophan, so it likely arises from a read error. The DNA is left out, because the CDR3 cannot be placed on it with certainty; the CDR3 is given as TCRdb lists it. The V gene is TRBV7-9, the J gene TRBJ2-6. A total of 16 residues make up the CDR3, ends included. Germline-derived CDR1 and CDR2 are SEHNR and FQNEAQ (reference sequence). The CDR3 is CASSLAGSYGANALIV.

A note on this clonotype: Lacking the conserved final phenylalanine or tryptophan, this CDR3 likely reflects a read error. The DNA is left out, because the CDR3 cannot be placed on it with certainty; the CDR3 is given as TCRdb lists it. The genes are TRBV7-2 and TRBJ2-3; TRBD1 is the table's D call and was not checked against the DNA. The CDR3 is 15 amino acids long, termini counted. Looked up from germline, CDR1 is SGHTA and CDR2 is FQGNSA. CDR3 sequence: CASSGTVSQPQHFGD.

The CDR3 coding sequence is TGTGCCAGCAGCTTACAGAACTCCTACGAGCAGTACTTC. Residues: CASSLQNSYEQYF. The gene calls are TRBV2 and TRBJ2-7; no reliable D call. Trimming left V 6 bases short and J 0 bases short, with 9 bases between. CDR1 and CDR2 (germline): SNHLY, FYNNEI. This CDR3 region has 13 residues.